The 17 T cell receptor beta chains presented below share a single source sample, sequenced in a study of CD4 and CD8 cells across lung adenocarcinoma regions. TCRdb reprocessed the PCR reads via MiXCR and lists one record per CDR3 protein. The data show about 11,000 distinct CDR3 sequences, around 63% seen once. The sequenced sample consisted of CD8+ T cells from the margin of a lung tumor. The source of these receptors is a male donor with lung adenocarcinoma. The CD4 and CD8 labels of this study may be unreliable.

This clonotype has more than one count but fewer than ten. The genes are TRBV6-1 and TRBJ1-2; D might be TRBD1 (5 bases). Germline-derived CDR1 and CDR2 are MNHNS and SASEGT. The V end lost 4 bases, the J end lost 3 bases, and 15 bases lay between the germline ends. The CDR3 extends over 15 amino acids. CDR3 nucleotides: TGTGCCAGCAGTGGACCTGGGGACGGCTACTATGGCTACACCTTC. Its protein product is CASSGPGDGYYGYTF.

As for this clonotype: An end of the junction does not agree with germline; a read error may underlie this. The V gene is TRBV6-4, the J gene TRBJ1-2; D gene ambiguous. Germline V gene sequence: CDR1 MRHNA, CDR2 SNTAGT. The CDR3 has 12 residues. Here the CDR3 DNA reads TGTGCCAGCAGGGACTCCCACTATGGCTACACCTTC. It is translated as CASRDSHYGYTF.

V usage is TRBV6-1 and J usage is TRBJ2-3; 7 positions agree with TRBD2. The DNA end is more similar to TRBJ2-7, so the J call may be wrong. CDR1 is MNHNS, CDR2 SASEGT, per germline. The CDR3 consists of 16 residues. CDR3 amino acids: CASSGAGGGDRETQYF. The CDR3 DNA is TGTGCCAGCAGTGGGGCCGGGGGAGGGGACCGGGAGACGCAGTACTTC.

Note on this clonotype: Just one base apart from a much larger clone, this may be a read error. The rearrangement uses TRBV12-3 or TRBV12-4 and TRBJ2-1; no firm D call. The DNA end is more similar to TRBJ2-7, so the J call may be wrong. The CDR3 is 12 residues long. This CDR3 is CASSRAYNEQYF. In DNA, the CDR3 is TGTGCCAGCAGCCGGGCTTACAATGAGCAGTACTTC.

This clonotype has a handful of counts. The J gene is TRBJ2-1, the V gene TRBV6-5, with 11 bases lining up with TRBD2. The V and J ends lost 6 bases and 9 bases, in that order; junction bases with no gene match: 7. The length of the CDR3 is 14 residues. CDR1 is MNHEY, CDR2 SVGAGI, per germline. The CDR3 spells CASSGLAGGPEQFF. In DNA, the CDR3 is TGTGCCAGCAGCGGGCTAGCGGGGGGACCTGAGCAGTTCTTC.

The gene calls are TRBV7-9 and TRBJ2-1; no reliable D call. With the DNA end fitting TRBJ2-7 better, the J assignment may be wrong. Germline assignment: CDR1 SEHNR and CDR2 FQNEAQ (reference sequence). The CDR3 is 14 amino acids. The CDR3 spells CASSLEVQFAEQYF. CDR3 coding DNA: TGTGCCAGCAGCTTAGAAGTCCAGTTCGCCGAGCAGTACTTC.

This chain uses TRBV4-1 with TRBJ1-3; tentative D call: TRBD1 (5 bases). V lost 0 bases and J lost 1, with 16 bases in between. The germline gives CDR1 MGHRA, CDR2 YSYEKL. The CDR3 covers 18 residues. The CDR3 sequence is CASSQESRGLVSGNTIYF. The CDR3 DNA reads TGCGCCAGCAGCCAAGAGTCGCGGGGGTTGGTGTCTGGAAACACCATATATTTT.

The CDR3 bases are TGCGCCAGCAGTGAGTCGAGTGTTCAGGGACAAGAGACCCAGTACTTC. This gives the protein CASSESSVQGQETQYF. The genes are TRBV10-1 and TRBJ2-1; D perhaps matches TRBD1 (5 bases). Matching the DNA end better, TRBJ2-5 makes the J call doubtful. The germline gives CDR1 WNHNN, CDR2 SYGVQD (reference sequence). This CDR3 spans 16 amino acids.

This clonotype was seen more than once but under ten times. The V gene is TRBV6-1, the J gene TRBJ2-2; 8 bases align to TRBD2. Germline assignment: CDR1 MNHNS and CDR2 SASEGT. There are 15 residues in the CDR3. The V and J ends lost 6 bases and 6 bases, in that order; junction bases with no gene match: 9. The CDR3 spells CASRATSGSAGELFF. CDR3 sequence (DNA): TGTGCCAGCAGGGCAACAAGCGGGAGTGCCGGGGAGCTGTTTTTT.

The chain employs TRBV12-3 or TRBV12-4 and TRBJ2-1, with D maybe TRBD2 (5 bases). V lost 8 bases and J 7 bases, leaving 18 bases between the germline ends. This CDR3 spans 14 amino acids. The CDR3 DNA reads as TGTGCCAGCTCTGCTACTACCCGGGAAAATGAGCAGTTCTTC. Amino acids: CASSATTRENEQFF.

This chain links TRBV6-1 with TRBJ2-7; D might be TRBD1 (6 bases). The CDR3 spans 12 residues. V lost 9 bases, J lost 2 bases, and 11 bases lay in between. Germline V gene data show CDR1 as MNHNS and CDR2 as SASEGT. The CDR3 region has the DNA TGTGCCAGTAGGGACATCGCCTACGAGCAGTACTTC. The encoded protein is CASRDIAYEQYF.

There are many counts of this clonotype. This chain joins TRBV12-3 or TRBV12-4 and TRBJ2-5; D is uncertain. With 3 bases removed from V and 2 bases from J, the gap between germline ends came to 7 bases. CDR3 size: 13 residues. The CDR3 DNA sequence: TGTGCCAGCAGTTTGTCTCCTCAAGAGACCCAGTACTTC. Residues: CASSLSPQETQYF.

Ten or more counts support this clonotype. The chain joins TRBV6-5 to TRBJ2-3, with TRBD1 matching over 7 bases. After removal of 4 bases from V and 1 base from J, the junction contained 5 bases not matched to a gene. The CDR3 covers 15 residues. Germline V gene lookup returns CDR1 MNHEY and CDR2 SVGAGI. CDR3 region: CASSFRDSRTDTQYF. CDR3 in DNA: TGTGCCAGCAGTTTTCGGGACAGCCGCACAGATACGCAGTATTTT.

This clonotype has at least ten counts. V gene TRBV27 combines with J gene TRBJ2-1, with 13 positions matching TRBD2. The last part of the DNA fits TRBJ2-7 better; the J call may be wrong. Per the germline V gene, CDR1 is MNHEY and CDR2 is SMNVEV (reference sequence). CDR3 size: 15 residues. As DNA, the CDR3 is TGTGCCAGCAGCCTCCGGACTAGCGGGAGTAACGAGCAGTACTTC. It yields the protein CASSLRTSGSNEQYF.

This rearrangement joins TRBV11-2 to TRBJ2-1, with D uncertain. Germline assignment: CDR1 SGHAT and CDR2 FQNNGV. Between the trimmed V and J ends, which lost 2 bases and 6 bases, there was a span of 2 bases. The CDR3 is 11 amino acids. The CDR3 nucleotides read TGTGCCAGCAGCTTAACCAATGAGCAGTTCTTC. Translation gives CASSLTNEQFF.

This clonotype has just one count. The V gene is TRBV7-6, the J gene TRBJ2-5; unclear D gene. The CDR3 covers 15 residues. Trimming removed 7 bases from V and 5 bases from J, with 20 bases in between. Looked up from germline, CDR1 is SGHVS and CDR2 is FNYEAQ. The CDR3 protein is CASIPVAGLGETQYF. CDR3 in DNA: TGTGCCAGCATCCCCGTCGCCGGGTTGGGGGAGACCCAGTACTTC.

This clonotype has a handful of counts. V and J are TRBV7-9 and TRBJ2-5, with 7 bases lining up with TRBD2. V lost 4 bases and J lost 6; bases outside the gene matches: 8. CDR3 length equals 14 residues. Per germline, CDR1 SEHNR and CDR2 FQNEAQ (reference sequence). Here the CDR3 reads CASSSGTTGKTQYF. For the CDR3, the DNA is TGTGCCAGCAGCTCCGGGACTACCGGGAAGACCCAGTACTTC.